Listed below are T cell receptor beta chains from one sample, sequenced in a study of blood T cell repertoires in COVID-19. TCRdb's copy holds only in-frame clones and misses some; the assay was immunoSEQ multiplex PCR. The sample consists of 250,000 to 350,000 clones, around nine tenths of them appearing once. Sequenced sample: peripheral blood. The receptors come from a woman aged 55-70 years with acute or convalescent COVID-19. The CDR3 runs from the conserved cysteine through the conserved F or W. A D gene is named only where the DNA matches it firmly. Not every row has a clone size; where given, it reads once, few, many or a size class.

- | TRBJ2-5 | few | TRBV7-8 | CASSPPRVETQYF | TGTGCCAGCAGCCCGCCGAGGGTAGAGACCCAGTACTTC
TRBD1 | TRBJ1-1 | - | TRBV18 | CASSPDRGTLETEAFF | TGTGCCAGCTCACCTGACAGGGGGACGTTGGAAACTGAAGCTTTCTTT
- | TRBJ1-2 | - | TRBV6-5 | CASSTLPRGGYTF | TGTGCCAGCAGTACCCTACCAAGGGGTGGCTACACCTTC
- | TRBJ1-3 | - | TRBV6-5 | CASSRQASSGNTIYF | TGTGCCAGCAGTCGACAGGCGAGCTCTGGAAACACCATATATTTT
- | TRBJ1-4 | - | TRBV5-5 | CASTKGRANEKLFF | TGTGCCAGCACCAAAGGGAGGGCTAATGAAAAACTGTTTTTT
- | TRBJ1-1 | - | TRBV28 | CASSPLWGGNTEAFF | TGTGCCAGCAGCCCCCTTTGGGGGGGGAACACTGAAGCTTTCTTT
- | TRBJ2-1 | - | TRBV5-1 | CASSLYRYGYNEQFF | TGCGCCAGCAGCTTGTACAGGTACGGGTACAATGAGCAGTTCTTC
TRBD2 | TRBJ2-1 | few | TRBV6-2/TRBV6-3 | CASSYPGGVEQFF | TGTGCCAGCAGTTACCCGGGGGGGGTTGAGCAGTTCTTC
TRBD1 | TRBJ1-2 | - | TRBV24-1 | CATSDSGTGRLYGYTF | TGTGCCACCAGTGATTCCGGGACAGGGCGGCTCTATGGCTACACCTTC
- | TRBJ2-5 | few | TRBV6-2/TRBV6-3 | CASSYSRETQYF | TGTGCCAGCAGTTACTCTAGAGAGACCCAGTACTTC
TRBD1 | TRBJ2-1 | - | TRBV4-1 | CASSQETTGSGNGNEQFF | TGCGCCAGCAGCCAGGAGACGACAGGGTCTGGAAATGGGAATGAGCAGTTCTTC
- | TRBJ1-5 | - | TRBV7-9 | CASSSSAVQPQHF | TGTGCCAGCAGCTCTTCAGCGGTACAGCCCCAGCATTTT
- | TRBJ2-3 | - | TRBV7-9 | CASSFFPAVTQYF | TGTGCCAGCAGCTTCTTCCCTGCGGTTACGCAGTATTTT
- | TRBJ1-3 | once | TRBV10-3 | CAISPVQFGNTIYF | TGTGCCATCAGCCCCGTTCAATTCGGGAACACCATATATTTT
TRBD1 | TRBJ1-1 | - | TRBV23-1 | CASSQGPRDRGPPQSPEAFF | TGCGCCAGCAGTCAAGGACCGCGGGACAGGGGCCCCCCACAATCCCCTGAAGCTTTCTTT
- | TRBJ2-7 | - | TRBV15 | CATSDTSYEQYF | TGTGCCACCAGCGATACTAGCTACGAGCAGTACTTC